The clone carrying this T cell receptor (beta chain) was found a few times. The antigen remains unidentified. The authors incorporated unique molecular identifiers into the TCR beta cDNA libraries. TCRdb redid the calling of the PCR reads with MiXCR, one entry per CDR3 protein. Of 700,000 to 900,000 distinct CDR3 sequences in the sample, 46% were seen once. This entry is derived from a study of post-analysis software for immune sequencing data. Study-wide findings and caveats: Compared with controls, patients had more of 4 or 5 TRBV segments, including TRBV5-6, TRBV5-1 and TRBV20-1.

CDR3 length: 15 residues. The ends were cut back, 5 bases at V and 2 bases at J, with 16 bases in the middle. The receptor was isolated from a girl aged 5-17 years with multiple sclerosis. What was sequenced was blood. The chain employs TRBV12-3 or TRBV12-4 and TRBJ2-7; tentatively, D is TRBD1 (6 bases). The CDR3 bases are TGTGCCAGCAGTCCGGAACAGGGTAGCGCCTACGAGCAGTACTTC. Translated: CASSPEQGSAYEQYF.